One sample yielded the 17 T cell receptor beta chains listed below, sequenced in a study of T-cell reconstitution after alpha-beta-depleted transplantation in children. Using unique molecular identifiers, the investigators prepared the TCRbeta library. One entry per CDR3 protein, called by TCRdb with MiXCR from the PCR reads. The table has some 250,000 distinct CDR3 sequences, about 12% seen once; the top ten hold over 2%. The material sequenced was PBMCs from the stem cell graft donor, taken from the stem cell graft. These receptors all come from a human donor who donated a stem cell graft to a child with acute lymphoblastic leukemia.

The rearrangement joins TRBV4-3 to TRBJ2-4, with 9 nucleotides matching TRBD2. The CDR3 runs 17 residues. Trimming removed 1 base from V and 5 bases from J; junction bases left unmatched: 9. Germline V CDR1 and CDR2: LGHNA, YSLEER. CDR3 region: CASSQAPAGGGENIQYF. In nucleotides, the CDR3 is TGCGCCAGCAGCCAAGCCCCAGCGGGAGGAGGTGAAAACATTCAGTACTTC.

The table lists this clonotype with many counts. J is TRBJ2-5 and V is TRBV20-1, with D maybe TRBD1 (9 bases). CDR1 and CDR2 from the germline V gene are DFQATT and SNEGSKA (reference sequence). This CDR3 region has 14 residues. Trimming cost V 3 bases and J 13 bases, with 24 bases left between them. This CDR3 reads CSASSGTGIPRGYF. The CDR3 nucleotides read TGCAGTGCTAGTAGCGGGACAGGGATTCCTCGCGGGTACTTC.

This chain links TRBV7-8 with TRBJ2-7; 10 nucleotides match TRBD1. V shed 0 bases, J shed 1 base, and the junction held 3 bases outside the gene matches. The CDR3 consists of 16 residues. Germline CDR1 is SGHVS and CDR2 is FQNEAQ. The CDR3 protein is CASSLAWGQGSYEQYF. In nucleotides, the CDR3 is TGTGCCAGCAGCTTAGCGTGGGGACAGGGGTCCTACGAGCAGTACTTC.

Only a few counts were recorded for this clonotype. The CDR3 DNA sequence: TGTGCCAGCAGCGCCCTTCCAGGGGATACCTACGAGCAGTACTTC. Its translation is CASSALPGDTYEQYF. The rearrangement uses TRBV9 and TRBJ2-7, with D perhaps TRBD1 (6 bases). V was clipped by 3 bases and J by 2 bases, with 15 bases between them. Germline-derived CDR1 and CDR2 are SGDLS and YYNGEE. This CDR3 has 15 residues.

As to this clonotype: A single base separates this from a much larger clone, so it may be a read error. The rearrangement links TRBV14 to TRBJ2-5; 7 nucleotides match TRBD2. V shed 1 base, J shed 4 bases, and the junction held 6 bases outside the gene matches. The V gene's germline CDR1 is SGHDN and CDR2 FVKESK. This CDR3 is built from 15 residues. The CDR3 sequence is CASSQGGSCGETQYF. CDR3 DNA sequence: TGTGCCAGCAGCCAAGGCGGGAGTTGTGGAGAGACCCAGTACTTC.

This clonotype was detected many times. The gene calls are TRBV28 and TRBJ2-7; weak D call: TRBD2 (5 bases). CDR1 is MDHEN and CDR2 is SYDVKM in the germline V gene. The CDR3 loop spans 14 amino acids. Trimming left V 3 bases short and J 3 bases short, with 12 bases between. In DNA, the CDR3 is TGTGCCAGCAGTTTCCTTCTAGGGAGCTACGAGCAGTACTTC. This sequence encodes CASSFLLGSYEQYF.

This clonotype was found many times. CDR3 bases: TGCAGTGCTACCGGACAGAAGAACACTGAAGCTTTCTTT. It codes for CSATGQKNTEAFF. The genes are TRBV20-1 and TRBJ1-1; TRBD1 is a possible D gene (6 bases). V gave up 4 bases and J gave up 1 base, with 10 bases separating them. The CDR3 is 13 residues long. Germline CDR1 reads DFQATT; CDR2 reads SNEGSKA (reference sequence).

This clonotype was recorded many times. This chain links TRBV6-5 with TRBJ1-1; 7 bases align to TRBD1. There are 17 residues in the CDR3. CDR1 MNHEY and CDR2 SVGAGI come from the germline V gene. The V gene end was trimmed by 3 bases and the J gene end by 11 bases; junction bases not matched to a gene: 21. The CDR3 sequence is CASSYLLSRDRPRRAFF. Written as DNA, the CDR3 is TGTGCCAGCAGTTATCTCCTTTCCCGGGACAGACCACGCCGGGCTTTCTTT.

This clonotype was seen a few times. The chain uses TRBV12-3 or TRBV12-4 and TRBJ2-6; 12 nucleotides agree with TRBD2. J gave up 3 bases and V 4 bases, and 7 bases lay outside the gene matches. This CDR3 has 18 amino acids. The CDR3 region is CASSSPTSGSGGANVLTF. The CDR3 coding sequence is TGTGCCAGCAGTTCCCCGACTAGCGGGAGCGGTGGGGCCAACGTCCTGACTTTC.

The chain recombines TRBV19 with TRBJ2-7; no definite D call. Germline CDR1 LNHDA, CDR2 SQIVND (reference sequence). This CDR3 is built from 13 residues. Between the trimmed V and J ends, which lost 2 bases and 0 bases, there was a span of 5 bases. CDR3 in amino acids: CASSIRTSYEQYF. The CDR3 region has the DNA TGTGCCAGTAGTATAAGGACCTCCTACGAGCAGTACTTC.

Note on this clonotype: A much more abundant neighbour one base away suggests this may be a read error. The V and J genes are TRBV6-2 or TRBV6-3 and TRBJ1-5; a possible D gene is TRBD1 (5 bases). With 7 bases removed from V and 0 bases from J, the gap between germline ends came to 13 bases. This CDR3 is 15 amino acids long. In germline, CDR1 is MNHEY, CDR2 SVGEGT. For the CDR3, the DNA is TGTGCCAGCACCGACGATGGGGGTAGCAATCAGCCCCAGCATTTT. It yields the protein CASTDDGGSNQPQHF.

This clonotype was found many times. The chain carries TRBV24-1 and TRBJ2-2; perhaps TRBD1 as D (6 bases). The CDR3 consists of 13 residues. Trimming took 10 bases from V and 1 from J, leaving 9 bases between them. Germline values: CDR1 KGHDR, CDR2 SFDVKD. The CDR3 protein is CATDSENTGELFF. The CDR3 DNA sequence: TGTGCCACGGACAGCGAGAACACCGGGGAGCTGTTTTTT.

This clonotype was counted ten times or more. This chain connects TRBV4-2 to TRBJ2-3, with D perhaps matching TRBD1 (6 bases). This CDR3 has 15 amino acids. CDR1 is LGHNA and CDR2 is YNFKEQ in the germline V gene. V lost 3 bases, J lost 5 bases, and 15 bases lay in between. CDR3 DNA: TGTGCCAGCAGCCAGTTTGGGGGCTGGGAAGATACGCAGTATTTT. Residues: CASSQFGGWEDTQYF.

Many counts were recorded for this clonotype. The chain joins TRBV20-1 to TRBJ1-2; TRBD1 is a possible D gene (5 bases). Germline loops: CDR1 DFQATT, CDR2 SNEGSKA (reference sequence). This CDR3 contains 15 residues. Trimming cost V 2 bases and J 2 bases, with 15 bases left between them. The CDR3 bases are TGCAGTGCTAGACACCGGGACGGATACAACTATGGCTACACCTTC. Amino acid sequence: CSARHRDGYNYGYTF.

This clonotype was recorded at least ten times. The J gene is TRBJ2-6, the V gene TRBV7-8, with D unclear. The V gene's germline CDR1 is SGHVS and CDR2 FQNEAQ. V was pared by 0 bases and J by 4 bases, with 22 bases between. The length of the CDR3 is 20 residues. Here the CDR3 reads CASSLALQTTLVSGANVLTF. Here the CDR3 DNA reads TGTGCCAGCAGCTTAGCGCTCCAGACGACCCTCGTTTCCGGGGCCAACGTCCTGACTTTC.

This clonotype was detected many times. V and J are TRBV11-3 and TRBJ2-2, with D perhaps given as TRBD1 or TRBD2 (5 bases each). CDR1 is SGHNT, CDR2 YENEEA, per germline. The CDR3 totals 16 residues. V shed 4 bases and J shed 0 bases, with 12 bases lying between them. This CDR3 is CASSSRRGANTGELFF. In DNA form, the CDR3 reads TGTGCCAGCAGCTCGCGCCGGGGCGCGAACACCGGGGAGCTGTTTTTT.

This clonotype was counted ten times or more. The genes are TRBV12-3 or TRBV12-4 and TRBJ1-1; D remains unclear. The CDR3 is 12 amino acids. V was clipped by 3 bases and J by 8 bases, with 10 bases between them. The CDR3, as DNA: TGTGCCAGCAGTTTTACGAATTCCGAAGCTTTCTTT. As protein: CASSFTNSEAFF.